This TCR beta chain was captured in a study of CD8 T cells in Susac syndrome. A word on this clonotype: As yet, its antigen is unknown.

V was pared by 4 bases and J by 4 bases, with 11 bases between. Germline values: CDR1 SGHTA, CDR2 FQGTGA. CDR3 length equals 13 residues. Blood CD8+ and CD4+ T cells underwent high-throughput TCR beta sequencing. TEMRA cells were FACS-enriched, and CD8+ and CD4+ T cells were isolated negatively. Study-wide points: The study conceded that its TCR sequencing and HLA analysis involved relatively few individuals.

Random hexamers served to reverse transcribe roughly 0.45 to 1 ug RNA. Amplification of the TCR beta CDR3 was carried out by immunoSEQ multiplex PCR, which spanned a total of 54 Vbeta and 13 Jbeta segments. TCRdb processed the immunoSEQ multiplex PCR reads anew with MiXCR; each CDR3 protein has one entry. The repertoire consists of about 70,000 distinct CDR3 sequences, with just under 95% occurring once and the leading ten covering around 0.25%. The sequenced sample consisted of CD8+ T cells from PBMCs. The chain employs TRBV7-3 and TRBJ2-7, with TRBD2 as a possible D gene (6 bases). This clonotype was obtained from a human donor in good health. CDR3 bases: TGTGCCAGCAGCTCGTCCGCGGGATACGAGCAGTACTTC. It codes for CASSSSAGYEQYF.